This is a list of T cell receptor beta chains from one sample in a study of preoperative IRX-2 immunotherapy in early breast cancer. Libraries were prepared by immunoSEQ multiplex PCR; TCRdb keeps only in-frame clonotypes and omits some of them. The table records 40,000 to 50,000 clones, about 72% of them present only once. Source: tumor tissue, taken after IRX-2 immunotherapy. Receptors were obtained from a human donor with breast cancer. The CDR3 runs from the conserved cysteine through the conserved F or W. D genes are given only for firm matches. Size is stated for part of the rows, as once, few or many counts, or as a class when the clone is expanded.

v_call: TRBV5-1
j_call: TRBJ2-5
d_call: TRBD1
clone_size: NA
cdr3_aa: CASSVSGQKGETQYF
cdr3_nt: TGCGCCAGCAGCGTTTCGGGACAGAAGGGTGAGACCCAGTACTTC

v_call: TRBV18
j_call: TRBJ2-7
d_call: NA
clone_size: NA
cdr3_aa: CASSPTAYEQYF
cdr3_nt: TGTGCCAGCTCACCAACAGCCTACGAGCAGTACTTC

v_call: TRBV23-1
j_call: TRBJ1-1
d_call: TRBD1
clone_size: NA
cdr3_aa: CASSLVTGGEAFF
cdr3_nt: TGCGCCAGCAGCTTGGTAACAGGGGGTGAAGCTTTCTTT

v_call: TRBV28
j_call: TRBJ2-7
d_call: NA
clone_size: NA
cdr3_aa: CASSSPMSYEQYF
cdr3_nt: TGTGCCAGCAGCTCCCCCATGAGCTACGAGCAGTACTTC

v_call: TRBV6-8
j_call: TRBJ2-7
d_call: NA
clone_size: few
cdr3_aa: CASSEVGHYEQYF
cdr3_nt: TGTGCCAGCAGTGAGGTTGGACACTACGAGCAGTACTTC

v_call: TRBV11-3
j_call: TRBJ2-7
d_call: TRBD2
clone_size: few
cdr3_aa: CASSLVPTKSGDSYEQYF
cdr3_nt: TGTGCCAGCAGCTTAGTCCCCACAAAGAGCGGGGACTCCTACGAGCAGTACTTC

v_call: TRBV10-2
j_call: TRBJ1-4
d_call: TRBD1
clone_size: NA
cdr3_aa: CASRGTGGEKLFF
cdr3_nt: TGCGCCAGCAGGGGGACAGGGGGCGAAAAACTGTTTTTT

v_call: TRBV6-8
j_call: TRBJ2-4
d_call: NA
clone_size: NA
cdr3_aa: CASSYSTTGIQYF
cdr3_nt: TGTGCCAGCAGTTACTCGACGACTGGCATTCAGTACTTC

v_call: TRBV5-1
j_call: TRBJ2-1
d_call: NA
clone_size: NA
cdr3_aa: CASSLQTGSNEQFF
cdr3_nt: TGCGCCAGCAGCTTACAAACAGGGAGTAATGAGCAGTTCTTC

v_call: TRBV28
j_call: TRBJ2-7
d_call: TRBD2
clone_size: NA
cdr3_aa: CASSLFSGSYEQYF
cdr3_nt: TGTGCCAGCAGTTTATTTAGCGGGAGCTACGAGCAGTACTTC

v_call: TRBV18
j_call: TRBJ1-4
d_call: NA
clone_size: NA
cdr3_aa: CASSPGGDYEKLFF
cdr3_nt: TGTGCCAGCTCACCAGGGGGAGATTATGAAAAACTGTTTTTT

v_call: TRBV11-1
j_call: TRBJ1-4
d_call: TRBD1
clone_size: NA
cdr3_aa: CASSLEETGREKLFF
cdr3_nt: TGTGCCAGCAGCTTGGAGGAGACAGGGCGCGAAAAACTGTTTTTT

v_call: TRBV5-1
j_call: TRBJ2-7
d_call: TRBD1
clone_size: NA
cdr3_aa: CASSLGQGPYEQYF
cdr3_nt: TGCGCCAGTAGCTTGGGACAGGGGCCCTACGAGCAGTACTTC